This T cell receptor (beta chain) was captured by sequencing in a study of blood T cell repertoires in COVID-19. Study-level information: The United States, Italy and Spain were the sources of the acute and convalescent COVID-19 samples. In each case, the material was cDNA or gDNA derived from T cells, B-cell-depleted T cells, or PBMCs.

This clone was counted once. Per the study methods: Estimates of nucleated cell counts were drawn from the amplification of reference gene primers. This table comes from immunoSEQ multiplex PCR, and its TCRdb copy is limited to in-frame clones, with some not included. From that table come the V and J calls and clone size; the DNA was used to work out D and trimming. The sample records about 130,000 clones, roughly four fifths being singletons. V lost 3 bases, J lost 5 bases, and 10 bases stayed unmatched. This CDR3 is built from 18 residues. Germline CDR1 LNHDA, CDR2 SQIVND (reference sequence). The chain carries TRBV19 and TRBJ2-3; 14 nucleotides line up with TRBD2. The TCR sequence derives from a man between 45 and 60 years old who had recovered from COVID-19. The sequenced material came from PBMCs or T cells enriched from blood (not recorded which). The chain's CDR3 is CASSIGTSGGPRGDTQYF. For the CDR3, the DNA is TGTGCCAGTAGTATCGGGACTAGCGGGGGCCCGAGAGGAGATACGCAGTATTTT.